Presented here are 9 T cell receptor beta chains from one specimen sequenced in a study of T-cell reconstitution after alpha-beta-depleted transplantation in children. Study findings and constraints: As was reported, about two months after transplant, alpha-beta T cells came from several hundred expanded graft clones.

Unique molecular identifiers were incorporated when the TCRbeta library was constructed. TCRdb re-derived calls from the PCR reads in MiXCR, one entry per CDR3 protein. The sample includes roughly 30,000 distinct CDR3 sequences, around 7% of them seen just once. Their antigen targets remain unknown. The input for sequencing was peripheral blood, taken 60 days after TCRalphabeta/CD19-depleted stem cell transplant. The receptors stem from a child younger than two who had a stem cell transplant for acute myeloid leukemia, so the T cells may come from the graft donor.

This clonotype has at least ten counts. The chain carries TRBV29-1 and TRBJ2-5; no clear D gene. Trimming pared 5 bases from V and 2 bases from J, leaving 12 bases between. The CDR3 totals 13 residues. The V gene's germline CDR1 is SQVTM and CDR2 ANQGSEA. CDR3 coding DNA: TGCAGCGTTCATTACGGTTTTCAAGAGACCCAGTACTTC. Amino acid sequence: CSVHYGFQETQYF.

This clonotype was recorded at least ten times. The chain uses TRBV5-1 and TRBJ1-1; no firm D call. The CDR3 has 16 residues. Germline-derived CDR1 and CDR2 are SGHRS and YFSETQ. Trimming left V 1 base short and J 1 base short, with 14 bases between. The CDR3 loop is CASSLFAHSRNTEAFF. CDR3 sequence (DNA): TGCGCCAGCAGCTTGTTTGCTCATTCAAGGAACACTGAAGCTTTCTTT.

This clonotype was counted at least ten times. The rearrangement joins TRBV5-1 to TRBJ1-1; a weak D match, TRBD1 (5 bases). The CDR3 totals 14 residues. Per the germline V gene, CDR1 is SGHRS and CDR2 is YFSETQ. The V end was cut by 6 bases, the J end by 1 base, with 13 bases between. CDR3 in amino acids: CASTTGRKNTEAFF. In DNA, the CDR3 is TGCGCCAGCACTACGGGACGTAAGAACACTGAAGCTTTCTTT.

This clonotype was observed many times. The chain recombines TRBV12-3 or TRBV12-4 with TRBJ1-1; 8 nucleotides align to TRBD1. V lost 5 bases, J lost 0 bases, and 11 bases stayed unmatched. The CDR3 spans 17 residues. The CDR3 here is CASSPQGARGMNTEAFF. CDR3 coding DNA: TGTGCCAGCAGTCCGCAGGGGGCGCGAGGAATGAACACTGAAGCTTTCTTT.

This clonotype appeared many times. V usage is TRBV7-3 and J usage is TRBJ2-6; D perhaps matches TRBD1 (6 bases). Germline V gene data show CDR1 as SGHTA and CDR2 as FQGTGA. The CDR3 covers 18 residues. Deletions cut 4 bases from V and 0 bases from J, with 16 bases between. The CDR3 spells CASSSPGQYSSGANVLTF. The CDR3 DNA reads TGTGCCAGCAGCTCCCCGGGACAATATTCCTCTGGGGCCAACGTCCTGACTTTC.

Many counts were recorded for this clonotype. The genes are TRBV3-1 and TRBJ1-2; D gene ambiguous. Per the germline V gene, CDR1 is LGHDT and CDR2 is YNNKEL (reference sequence). The V gene lost 4 bases and the J gene lost 2 bases, with 11 bases spanning the gap. The CDR3 is made up of 14 amino acids. The CDR3 protein is CASSLPDLNYGYTF. As DNA, the CDR3 is TGTGCCAGCAGCCTTCCCGATTTAAACTATGGCTACACCTTC.

This clonotype counts as medium-sized. The V gene is TRBV6-5, the J gene TRBJ1-1; possibly TRBD1 for D (6 bases). The V gene's germline CDR1 is MNHEY and CDR2 SVGAGI. CDR3 size: 13 residues. Trimming took 5 bases from V and 3 from J, leaving 10 bases between them. The CDR3 spells CASSPRGHTEAFF. CDR3 sequence (DNA): TGTGCCAGCAGTCCCAGGGGACACACTGAAGCTTTCTTT.

Points on this clonotype: Possible read error: a much larger clone is one base away. The V call is TRBV5-6, the J call TRBJ2-2, with a tentative D call TRBD1 (6 bases). Deletions cut 0 bases from V and 3 bases from J, with 12 bases between. The CDR3 sequence is 16 residues long. Looked up from germline, CDR1 is SGHDT and CDR2 is YYEEEE. In DNA form, the CDR3 reads TGTGCCAGCAGCTTGGGACAGGAGGCGCACACCGGGGAGCTGTTTTTT. It yields the protein CASSLGQEAHTGELFF.

This clonotype was seen at least ten times. The chain employs TRBV9 and TRBJ2-7, with D maybe TRBD1 (5 bases). V was clipped by 1 base and J by 7 bases, with 6 bases between them. Germline V gene lookup returns CDR1 SGDLS and CDR2 YYNGEE. CDR3 length equals 11 residues. CDR3 protein: CASSVPGEQYF. The CDR3 DNA is TGTGCCAGCAGCGTACCAGGGGAGCAGTACTTC. The full variable domain, completed using reference TRBV9 and TRBJ2-7, is DSGVTQTPKHLITATGQRVTLRCSPRSGDLSVYWYQQSLDQGLQFLIQYYNGEERAKGNILERFSAQQFPDLHSELNLSSLELGDSALYFCASSVPGEQYFGPGTRLTVT.